This T cell receptor (beta chain) stems from a study of blood T cell repertoires in COVID-19. CDR3 length: 15 residues. With V trimmed by 0 bases and J by 6 bases, 4 bases remained unmatched. Germline V gene sequence: CDR1 SNHLY, CDR2 FYNNEI. Under the authors' procedure: It was from reference gene primer amplification that nucleated cell counts were estimated. Sequencing was performed with immunoSEQ multiplex PCR; in TCRdb, only in-frame clones are kept and a portion is missing. The D gene and trimming were derived from the DNA, and the V and J assignments and clone size from that table. This table has about 420,000 clones, approximately 90% appearing once.

The clonotype originates from a man aged 18 to 30 with COVID-19, enrolled during active disease. Sequenced sample: peripheral blood. V and J are TRBV2 and TRBJ1-2, with 10 bases aligning to TRBD1. For the CDR3, the DNA is TGTGCCAGCAGTGAAGCGCAGGGACAGGGGAATGGCTACACCTTC. Translation gives CASSEAQGQGNGYTF.